The next 9 T cell receptor beta chains were all read from a single sample in a study of CD8 T cells in Susac syndrome. RNA in amounts of roughly 0.5 to 1 ug was reverse transcribed with random hexamers. From the immunoSEQ multiplex PCR reads, TCRdb called clonotypes with MiXCR, one entry per CDR3 protein. The sample carries tens of thousands of distinct CDR3 sequences, 94% recorded once. Sequenced sample: CD8+ T cells from PBMCs. These receptors were collected from a human donor in good health.

This clonotype was observed once. V and J are TRBV11-2 and TRBJ2-7, with 7 bases lining up with TRBD1. CDR3 length: 16 amino acids. Germline lookup yields CDR1 SGHAT and CDR2 FQNNGV. J lost 3 bases, V lost 4 bases, and 12 bases had no gene match. The CDR3 is CASSSLSGTDNYEQYV. CDR3 in DNA: TGTGCCAGCAGCTCACTATCCGGGACAGACAACTACGAGCAGTACGTC.

The J gene is TRBJ2-7, the V gene TRBV20-1; TRBD2 matches 9 bases. This CDR3 is 16 amino acids long. Trimming cost V 0 bases and J 3 bases; bases outside gene matches: 9. Germline values: CDR1 DFQATT, CDR2 SNEGSKA (reference sequence). CDR3 in DNA: TGCAGTGCTAGAGAAGCGGGGGGACAATCATTCTACGAGCAGTACTTC. It is translated as CSAREAGGQSFYEQYF.

This sequence joins TRBV6-4 and TRBJ2-1, with 10 bases fitting TRBD2. CDR1 is MRHNA and CDR2 is SNTAGT in the germline V gene. The CDR3 sequence is 15 residues long. V was pared by 4 bases and J by 4 bases, with 4 bases of the junction left unmatched. CDR3 in amino acids: CASSASGGGYNEQFF. The CDR3 nucleotides are TGTGCCAGCAGTGCGAGCGGGGGGGGGTACAATGAGCAGTTCTTC.

The chain joins TRBV27 to TRBJ2-6; D call uncertain. CDR3 length equals 12 residues. Germline loops: CDR1 MNHEY, CDR2 SMNVEV (reference sequence). V was shortened by 5 bases and J by 11 bases, with 10 bases between the two germline ends. The CDR3 DNA sequence: TGTGCCAGCAGTACAAATGACGACGTCCTGACTTTC. Translation gives CASSTNDDVLTF.

This chain links TRBV29-1 with TRBJ1-4; D remains ambiguous. The V end lost 5 bases, the J end lost 7 bases, and 11 bases lay between the germline ends. Germline CDR1 reads SQVTM; CDR2 reads ANQGSEA. The CDR3 length is 12 residues. The CDR3 DNA reads as TGCAGCGTTCCCGAGGCTGGTGAAAAACTGTTTTTT. Amino acid sequence: CSVPEAGEKLFF.

This clonotype was seen only a few times. The J gene is TRBJ2-1, the V gene TRBV27; possibly TRBD1 for D (5 bases). V lost 2 bases, J lost 6 bases, and 5 bases lay in between. The germline CDR1 and CDR2 sequences are MNHEY and SMNVEV (reference sequence). This CDR3 spans 12 amino acids. The CDR3 reads CASSLQGNEQFF. CDR3 sequence (DNA): TGTGCCAGCAGTTTACAGGGCAATGAGCAGTTCTTC.

The chain carries TRBV29-1 and TRBJ2-2; 7 bases align to TRBD2. J lost 6 bases, V lost 6 bases, and 7 bases had no gene match. The length of the CDR3 is 13 residues. Germline loops: CDR1 SQVTM, CDR2 ANQGSEA. Here the CDR3 DNA reads TGCAGCGTGGGGGGGTCGGGCTCCGGGGAGCTGTTTTTT. Its protein is CSVGGSGSGELFF.

The rearrangement uses TRBV20-1 and TRBJ1-5; a weak D match, TRBD1 (6 bases). V was pared by 0 bases and J by 4 bases, with 16 bases between. This CDR3 spans 16 amino acids. Germline V gene lookup returns CDR1 DFQATT and CDR2 SNEGSKA (reference sequence). The CDR3 protein is CSARDIGGALNQPQHF. The CDR3 coding sequence is TGCAGTGCTAGAGATATTGGGGGCGCCCTAAATCAGCCCCAGCATTTT.

CDR3 protein: CASSLATRVQDTQYF. CDR3 sequence (DNA): TGCGCCAGCAGCTTGGCCACCAGGGTCCAAGATACGCAGTATTTT. The chain is built from TRBV5-1 and TRBJ2-3; TRBD1 might be the D (5 bases). Germline V gene lookup returns CDR1 SGHRS and CDR2 YFSETQ. Trimming removed 0 bases at V and 5 bases at J, with 13 bases between. This CDR3 is built from 15 residues.